This T cell receptor (beta chain) was recovered during a study of cytomegalovirus exposure and HLA in healthy donors. The germline CDR1 and CDR2 sequences are MNHEY and SVGAGI. Trimming removed 6 bases from V and 5 bases from J; junction bases left unmatched: 8. The CDR3 length is 14 residues. Vbeta (60) and Jbeta (13) primers were used in the PCR. Profiling relied on immunoSEQ multiplex PCR, and the TCRdb table lists in-frame clones only, not all of them. The sample includes some 44,000 clones, about nine tenths of them seen just once. The sequence was collected from a woman aged 40 to 49 in good health and CMV-seropositive. V gene TRBV6-5 combines with J gene TRBJ2-7; TRBD2 matches 9 bases. The specimen was PBMCs. CDR3 protein: CASRQGLAGDEQYF. DNA for the CDR3: TGTGCCAGCAGACAGGGACTAGCCGGCGACGAGCAGTACTTC.